Listed below are T cell receptor beta chains from one sample, sequenced in a study of OX40 agonist ivuxolimab in advanced cancers. Profiled with immunoSEQ multiplex PCR; TCRdb holds only in-frame clones, not every one. The data hold 65,000 to 90,000 clones, with over 75% observed a single time. This specimen consisted of CD4+ or CD8+ T cells sorted from blood, obtained in a trial of the OX40 agonist ivuxolimab. The receptors were sampled from an adult with an advanced solid tumor such as melanoma, head and neck, liver or kidney cancer. Each CDR3 is given with its conserved first and last residue. Each record gives: clone size, D gene, V gene, J gene, CDR3 protein, CDR3 DNA. The D gene is left open where the match is weak. Rows give clone size only sometimes, using once, few, many, or a class for an expanded clone.

clone_size: -; d_call: -; v_call: TRBV6-5; j_call: TRBJ1-4; cdr3_aa: CASSLAGFGEKLFF; cdr3_nt: TGTGCCAGCAGTTTAGCAGGGTTTGGTGAAAAACTGTTTTTT
clone_size: -; d_call: TRBD1; v_call: TRBV11-2; j_call: TRBJ2-3; cdr3_aa: CASSLLETGGFRDTQYF; cdr3_nt: TGTGCCAGCAGCCTCCTGGAAACAGGGGGTTTCAGAGATACGCAGTATTTT
clone_size: -; d_call: -; v_call: TRBV9; j_call: TRBJ2-5; cdr3_aa: CASSPPVGQETQYF; cdr3_nt: TGTGCCAGCAGCCCCCCCGTCGGGCAAGAGACCCAGTACTTC
clone_size: -; d_call: -; v_call: TRBV11-2; j_call: TRBJ2-7; cdr3_aa: CASSSFYEQYF; cdr3_nt: TGTGCCAGCAGCTCGTTTTACGAGCAGTACTTC
clone_size: -; d_call: -; v_call: TRBV30; j_call: TRBJ1-2; cdr3_aa: CACSANLYGYTF; cdr3_nt: TGTGCCTGTTCGGCAAATCTCTATGGCTACACCTTC
clone_size: -; d_call: -; v_call: TRBV9; j_call: TRBJ2-2; cdr3_aa: CASSVMGNTGELFF; cdr3_nt: TGTGCCAGCAGCGTGATGGGAAACACCGGGGAGCTGTTTTTT
clone_size: -; d_call: -; v_call: TRBV11-3; j_call: TRBJ2-2; cdr3_aa: CASSLDGAGNTGELFF; cdr3_nt: TGTGCCAGCAGCTTAGATGGGGCAGGGAACACCGGGGAGCTGTTTTTT
clone_size: once; d_call: TRBD2; v_call: TRBV7-2; j_call: TRBJ2-3; cdr3_aa: CASSPPTSGRGDTQYF; cdr3_nt: TGTGCCAGCAGCCCCCCGACTAGCGGGAGAGGAGATACGCAGTATTTT
clone_size: -; d_call: -; v_call: TRBV10-3; j_call: TRBJ2-3; cdr3_aa: CAISLGAGDTQYF; cdr3_nt: TGTGCCATCAGTCTAGGGGCGGGAGATACGCAGTATTTT
clone_size: -; d_call: TRBD1; v_call: TRBV9; j_call: TRBJ1-1; cdr3_aa: CASSADRGSTFF; cdr3_nt: TGTGCCAGCAGCGCGGACAGGGGGTCGACTTTCTTT
clone_size: -; d_call: -; v_call: TRBV28; j_call: TRBJ2-7; cdr3_aa: CASSLLTRRSYEQYF; cdr3_nt: TGTGCCAGCAGTTTATTGACTCGCAGGTCCTACGAGCAGTACTTC
clone_size: -; d_call: TRBD2; v_call: TRBV5-4; j_call: TRBJ2-5; cdr3_aa: CASSLKLAGQETQYF; cdr3_nt: TGTGCCAGCAGCTTGAAACTAGCGGGCCAAGAGACCCAGTACTTC
clone_size: -; d_call: -; v_call: TRBV28; j_call: TRBJ1-5; cdr3_aa: CASSLLGANQPQHF; cdr3_nt: TGTGCCAGCAGTTTGTTGGGGGCGAATCAGCCCCAGCATTTT
clone_size: -; d_call: -; v_call: TRBV7-2; j_call: TRBJ2-3; cdr3_aa: CASSSGSTRTDTQYF; cdr3_nt: TGTGCCAGCAGCTCCGGGTCCACTCGCACAGATACGCAGTATTTT
clone_size: -; d_call: TRBD2; v_call: TRBV5-1; j_call: TRBJ2-1; cdr3_aa: CASSLLTSGRDEQFF; cdr3_nt: TGCGCCAGCAGCTTATTGACTAGCGGGAGAGATGAGCAGTTCTTC
clone_size: -; d_call: TRBD1; v_call: TRBV9; j_call: TRBJ1-2; cdr3_aa: CASSVATGGRGGYTF; cdr3_nt: TGTGCCAGCAGCGTAGCTACAGGGGGCAGGGGAGGCTACACCTTC
clone_size: -; d_call: TRBD2; v_call: TRBV5-4; j_call: TRBJ2-5; cdr3_aa: CASSLEAGVRETQYF; cdr3_nt: TGTGCCAGCAGCTTGGAAGCGGGAGTCCGGGAGACCCAGTACTTC
clone_size: -; d_call: -; v_call: TRBV2; j_call: TRBJ2-7; cdr3_aa: CASSDGSRLYEQYF; cdr3_nt: TGTGCCAGCAGTGACGGGAGTAGACTCTACGAGCAGTACTTC
clone_size: -; d_call: -; v_call: TRBV6-5; j_call: TRBJ1-4; cdr3_aa: CASTRSWVSNEKLFF; cdr3_nt: TGTGCCAGCACCCGATCCTGGGTTTCAAATGAAAAACTGTTTTTT
clone_size: -; d_call: -; v_call: TRBV9; j_call: TRBJ1-2; cdr3_aa: CASSWGWRGPGGYTF; cdr3_nt: TGTGCCAGCAGCTGGGGGTGGCGGGGCCCGGGAGGCTACACCTTC
clone_size: -; d_call: -; v_call: TRBV7-3; j_call: TRBJ1-1; cdr3_aa: CASSHAFGGATEAFF; cdr3_nt: TGTGCCAGCAGCCATGCCTTCGGAGGGGCGACTGAAGCTTTCTTT
clone_size: -; d_call: -; v_call: TRBV30; j_call: TRBJ1-2; cdr3_aa: CAGGDYTF; cdr3_nt: TGTGCCGGCGGGGACTACACCTTC
clone_size: -; d_call: -; v_call: TRBV4-2; j_call: TRBJ2-6; cdr3_aa: CASSQESRVAGANVLTF; cdr3_nt: TGTGCCAGCAGCCAAGAGAGCCGCGTAGCCGGGGCCAACGTCCTGACTTTC
clone_size: -; d_call: TRBD1; v_call: TRBV5-5; j_call: TRBJ2-7; cdr3_aa: CASSSAGTGFNEQYF; cdr3_nt: TGTGCCAGCAGCTCTGCCGGGACAGGGTTCAACGAGCAGTACTTC
clone_size: -; d_call: TRBD1; v_call: TRBV5-1; j_call: TRBJ1-1; cdr3_aa: CASSSHPGTANTEAFF; cdr3_nt: TGCGCCAGCAGCTCTCACCCCGGGACAGCAAACACTGAAGCTTTCTTT
clone_size: -; d_call: -; v_call: TRBV5-1; j_call: TRBJ1-5; cdr3_aa: CASSLVGDQPQHF; cdr3_nt: TGCGCCAGCAGCTTGGTCGGGGATCAGCCCCAGCATTTT
clone_size: -; d_call: -; v_call: TRBV18; j_call: TRBJ2-1; cdr3_aa: CASSPPTGSSSYNEQFF; cdr3_nt: TGTGCCAGCTCACCTCCGACAGGCTCGAGCTCCTACAATGAGCAGTTCTTC
clone_size: -; d_call: TRBD1; v_call: TRBV5-4; j_call: TRBJ2-7; cdr3_aa: CASGSGTGRFDEQYF; cdr3_nt: TGTGCCAGCGGAAGCGGGACAGGGAGGTTTGACGAGCAGTACTTC
clone_size: -; d_call: -; v_call: TRBV9; j_call: TRBJ1-5; cdr3_aa: CASSVADSGPQHF; cdr3_nt: TGTGCCAGCAGCGTAGCTGACAGCGGGCCCCAGCATTTT
clone_size: -; d_call: TRBD1; v_call: TRBV5-1; j_call: TRBJ2-7; cdr3_aa: CASSLAGQGAMVEQYF; cdr3_nt: TGCGCCAGCAGCTTGGCCGGCCAGGGGGCTATGGTCGAGCAGTACTTC
clone_size: -; d_call: -; v_call: TRBV5-1; j_call: TRBJ1-5; cdr3_aa: CASSLEGSGKQPQHF; cdr3_nt: TGCGCCAGCAGCTTGGAAGGGTCTGGAAAGCAGCCCCAGCATTTT
clone_size: -; d_call: -; v_call: TRBV10-3; j_call: TRBJ2-7; cdr3_aa: CAIRPSDGTYEQYF; cdr3_nt: TGTGCCATCAGGCCCTCGGACGGAACCTACGAGCAGTACTTC
clone_size: once; d_call: -; v_call: TRBV5-4; j_call: TRBJ1-5; cdr3_aa: CASSLPGQPQHF; cdr3_nt: TGTGCCAGCAGCTTACCAGGTCAGCCCCAGCATTTT
clone_size: -; d_call: TRBD2; v_call: TRBV7-2; j_call: TRBJ2-3; cdr3_aa: CASSLRLAGGNTDTQYF; cdr3_nt: TGTGCCAGCAGCTTAAGACTAGCGGGGGGGAACACAGATACGCAGTATTTT
clone_size: -; d_call: TRBD2; v_call: TRBV18; j_call: TRBJ2-3; cdr3_aa: CASTPGTSGTDTQYF; cdr3_nt: TGTGCCAGCACCCCGGGTACTAGCGGAACAGATACGCAGTATTTT